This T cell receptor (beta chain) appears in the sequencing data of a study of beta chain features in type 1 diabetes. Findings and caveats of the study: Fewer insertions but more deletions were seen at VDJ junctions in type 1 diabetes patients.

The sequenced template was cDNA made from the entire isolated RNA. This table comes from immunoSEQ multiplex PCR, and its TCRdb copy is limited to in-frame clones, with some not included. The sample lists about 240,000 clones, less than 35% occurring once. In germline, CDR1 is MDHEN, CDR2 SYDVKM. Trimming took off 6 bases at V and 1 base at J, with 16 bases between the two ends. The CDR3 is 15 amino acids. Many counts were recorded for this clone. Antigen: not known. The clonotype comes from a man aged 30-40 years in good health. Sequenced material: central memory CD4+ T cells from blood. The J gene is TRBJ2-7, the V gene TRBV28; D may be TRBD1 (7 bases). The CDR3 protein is CASSSWTGGSYEQYF. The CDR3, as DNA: TGTGCCAGCAGCTCTTGGACAGGAGGGTCCTACGAGCAGTACTTC.